This T cell receptor (beta chain) comes out of a study of T-cell reconstitution after alpha-beta-depleted transplantation in children (dated by TCRdb to between 2015 and 2016). Background for the entire study: The study quantitatively tracked T-cell immune reconstitution after TCRalphabeta/CD19-depleted allogeneic hematopoietic cell transplantation in children using TCR repertoire profiling.

Libraries were constructed by PCR. Sequenced using an Illumina HiSeq 2500. TCR library preparation used molecular barcoding, with unique molecular identifiers applied to normalize quantification of the TCRbeta repertoire. The public reads were run again by TCRdb, first through fastp at Q25 and then through MiXCR, and only productive beta chains were kept. Rows merge per CDR3 protein into single entries with the most common DNA and genes. Recorded for this sample are hundreds of thousands of distinct CDR3 sequences; roughly 17% of them occurred a single time. The ten largest clones represent around 0.96% of the sample. This clonotype has at least ten counts. The antigen it recognizes is unknown. No base quality values were provided; no much bigger clone lies one nucleotide off. V is cut by 4 bases and J by 2 bases, and the space between the germline ends is 12 bases. The germline V gene (reference sequence) supplies CDR1 DFQATT and CDR2 SNEGSKA. From the cysteine up to the valine, the CDR3 has a length of 13 residues. The CDR3 DNA has 39 bases and is translated from base 1.

This sequence uses TRBV20-1 and TRBJ2-7; the D gene is tentatively TRBD1 or TRBD2, each matching 5 bases. The sequence was obtained from a human donor who donated a stem cell graft to a child with acute myeloid leukemia. The source was PBMCs from the stem cell graft donor, collected from the stem cell graft. DNA sequence: TGCAGTGCTAAAGGGACCGACGCCTACGAGCAGTACGTC. This sequence encodes CSAKGTDAYEQYV.